The text below deals with one TCR beta chain. This record belongs to a study of breast tumors, draining lymph nodes, adjacent tissues. TCRdb reprocessed the multiplex PCR reads via MiXCR and lists one record per CDR3 protein. Among 30,000 to 35,000 distinct CDR3 sequences listed, about 60% were seen once. Germline V gene lookup returns CDR1 MDHEN and CDR2 SYDVKM. The CDR3 contains 13 residues. J gave up 3 bases and V 8 bases, and 6 bases lay outside the gene matches. The clonotype originates from a female donor with breast cancer. Some clones in this sample may be carry-over from other donors' samples. Input material: breast tumor tissue. V gene TRBV28 combines with J gene TRBJ2-7; the match to TRBD1 covers 8 bases. The CDR3 DNA reads as TGTGCCAGCGGCGGAGGACAGGGCTACGAGCAGTACTTC. Translated, it gives CASGGGQGYEQYF. Looking up the rest from reference TRBV28 and TRBJ2-7 gives the full variable domain: DVKVTQSSRYLVKRTGEKVFLECVQDMDHENMFWYRQDPGLGLRLIYFSYDVKMKEKGDIPEGYSVSREKKERFSLILESASTNQTSMYLCASGGGQGYEQYFGPGTRLTVT.